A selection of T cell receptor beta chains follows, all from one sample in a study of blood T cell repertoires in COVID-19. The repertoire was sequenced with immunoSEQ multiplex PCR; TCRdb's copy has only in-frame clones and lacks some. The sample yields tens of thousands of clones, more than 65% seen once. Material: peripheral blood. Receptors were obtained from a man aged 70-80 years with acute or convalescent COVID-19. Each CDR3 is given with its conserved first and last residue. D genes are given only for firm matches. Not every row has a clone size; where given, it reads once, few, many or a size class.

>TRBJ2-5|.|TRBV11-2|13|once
CASTPPDQETQYF
TGTGCCAGCACCCCCCCGGACCAAGAGACCCAGTACTTC
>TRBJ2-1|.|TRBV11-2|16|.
CASSAHAGLRYNEQFF
TGTGCCAGCAGCGCTCACGCGGGGTTGAGGTACAATGAGCAGTTCTTC
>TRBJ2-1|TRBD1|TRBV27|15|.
CASSRDRDSYNEQFF
TGTGCCAGCAGCCGGGACAGAGACTCCTACAATGAGCAGTTCTTC
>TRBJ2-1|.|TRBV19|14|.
CASSTAGGNNEQFF
TGTGCCAGTAGTACGGCGGGTGGGAACAATGAGCAGTTCTTC
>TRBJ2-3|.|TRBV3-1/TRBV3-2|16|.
CASSQGLSRGTDTQYF
TGTGCCAGCAGCCAAGGGTTAAGCAGAGGGACAGATACGCAGTATTTT
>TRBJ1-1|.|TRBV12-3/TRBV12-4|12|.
CASSRHLTGAFF
TGTGCCAGCAGTCGTCACCTGACGGGAGCTTTCTTT
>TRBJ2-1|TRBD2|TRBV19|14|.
CASRAGLAGGLKVF
TGTGCCAGTAGGGCGGGACTAGCGGGGGGCCTAAAGGTCTTC
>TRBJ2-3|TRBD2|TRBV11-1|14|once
CASAGRGATDTQYF
TGTGCCAGTGCCGGGCGGGGGGCAACAGATACGCAGTATTTT
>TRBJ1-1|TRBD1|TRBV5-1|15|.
CASSPRTGGNSEAFF
TGCGCCAGCAGCCCGCGGACAGGGGGCAACTCTGAAGCTTTCTTT
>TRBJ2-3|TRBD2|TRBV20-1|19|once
CSASEASGGSTLEGDTQYF
TGCAGTGCTAGTGAGGCTAGCGGGGGGTCCACTCTCGAAGGAGATACGCAGTATTTT
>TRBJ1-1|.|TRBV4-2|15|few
CASSQDLVSNTEAFF
TGTGCCAGCAGCCAAGATCTAGTCTCGAACACTGAAGCTTTCTTT
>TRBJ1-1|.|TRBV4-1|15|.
CASSRYEGENTEAFF
TGCGCCAGCAGCCGGTATGAAGGAGAGAACACTGAAGCTTTCTTT
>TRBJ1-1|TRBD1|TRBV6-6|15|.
CASSYSTGRNTEAFF
TGTGCCAGCAGTTACTCGACAGGGAGGAACACTGAAGCTTTCTTT
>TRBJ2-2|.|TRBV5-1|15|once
CASSSLQGNTGELFF
TGCGCCAGCAGCTCGCTACAGGGTAACACCGGGGAGCTGTTTTTT
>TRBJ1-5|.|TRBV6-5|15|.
CASSYSSNQGQPQHF
TGTGCCAGCAGTTACTCGAGTAACCAGGGGCAGCCCCAGCATTTT
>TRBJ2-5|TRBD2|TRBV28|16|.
CASSLIPRLARETQYF
TGTGCCAGCAGTTTAATCCCCAGACTAGCTCGAGAGACCCAGTACTTC
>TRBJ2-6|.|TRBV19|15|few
CASSPGVPFTNVLTF
TGTGCCAGTAGCCCAGGGGTCCCCTTTACCAACGTCCTGACTTTC
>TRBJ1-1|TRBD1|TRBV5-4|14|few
CASSSGQGDTEAFF
TGTGCCAGCAGCTCGGGACAGGGGGATACTGAAGCTTTCTTT
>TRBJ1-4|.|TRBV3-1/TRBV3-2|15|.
CASSQAAPGGEKLFF
TGTGCCAGCAGCCAGGCCGCTCCCGGCGGGGAAAAACTGTTTTTT
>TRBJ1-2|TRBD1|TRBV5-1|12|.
CASIDRERGYTF
TGCGCCAGCATCGACAGGGAGAGGGGCTACACCTTC
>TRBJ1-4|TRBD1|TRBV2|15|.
CASSWDRGSDEKLFF
TGTGCCAGCAGTTGGGACAGGGGTTCGGATGAAAAACTGTTTTTT
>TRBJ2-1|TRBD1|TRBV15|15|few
CATSPGQGAYNEQFF
TGTGCCACCAGTCCCGGACAGGGGGCTTACAATGAGCAGTTCTTC
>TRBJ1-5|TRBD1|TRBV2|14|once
CASSRQGRNQPQHF
TGTGCCAGCAGCCGACAGGGTCGCAATCAGCCCCAGCATTTT
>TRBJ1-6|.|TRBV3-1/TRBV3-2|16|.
CASSHSQGSPRSPLHF
TGTGCCAGCAGCCATTCACAGGGAAGTCCACGATCACCCCTCCACTTT
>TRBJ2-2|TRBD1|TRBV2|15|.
CASSVTGGVTGELFF
TGTGCCAGCAGCGTGACAGGGGGCGTCACCGGGGAGCTGTTTTTT
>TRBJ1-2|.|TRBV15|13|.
CATSIKENYGYTF
TGTGCCACCAGCATCAAGGAGAACTATGGCTACACCTTC
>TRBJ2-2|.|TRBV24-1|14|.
CATSAGSNTGELFF
TGTGCCACCAGTGCGGGTTCGAACACCGGGGAGCTGTTTTTT
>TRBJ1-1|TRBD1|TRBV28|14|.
CASSRTGGFTEAFF
TGTGCCAGCAGCCGGACAGGGGGCTTCACTGAAGCTTTCTTT
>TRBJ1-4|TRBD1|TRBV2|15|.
CASKDRGRTNEKLFF
TGTGCCAGCAAGGACAGGGGGCGGACTAATGAAAAACTGTTTTTT
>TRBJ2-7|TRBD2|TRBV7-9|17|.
CASSLGGTRGPVYEQYF
TGTGCCAGCAGCTTAGGTGGGACTAGAGGTCCTGTTTACGAGCAGTACTTC
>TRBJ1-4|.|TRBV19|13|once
CASSIGHNEKLFF
TGTGCCAGTAGTATAGGGCACAATGAAAAACTGTTTTTT
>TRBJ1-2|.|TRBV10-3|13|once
CAISTTGEYGYTF
TGTGCCATCAGTACAACAGGAGAGTATGGCTACACCTTC
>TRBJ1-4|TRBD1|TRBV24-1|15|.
CATSDPGTGGEKLFF
TGTGCCACCAGTGACCCCGGGACAGGGGGCGAAAAACTGTTTTTT
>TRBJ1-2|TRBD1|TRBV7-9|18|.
CASSLPRTGGEFGYGYTF
TGTGCCAGCAGCCTTCCGAGGACAGGGGGCGAGTTTGGCTATGGCTACACCTTC
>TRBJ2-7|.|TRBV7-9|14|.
CASSLTGPSYEQYF
TGTGCCAGCAGCTTAACGGGTCCCTCCTACGAGCAGTACTTC
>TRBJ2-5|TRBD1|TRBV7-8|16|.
CASSYGGPGTAETQYF
TGTGCCAGCAGCTATGGGGGTCCCGGGACAGCAGAGACCCAGTACTTC
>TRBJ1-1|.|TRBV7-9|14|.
CASSPGALNTEAFF
TGTGCCAGCAGCCCAGGGGCACTGAACACTGAAGCTTTCTTT
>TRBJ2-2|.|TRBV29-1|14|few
CSFSGTSMTGELFF
TGCAGCTTCTCCGGGACATCGATGACCGGGGAGCTGTTTTTT
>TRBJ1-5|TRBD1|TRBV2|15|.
CASSEATGRSQPQHF
TGTGCCAGCAGTGAAGCGACAGGGAGGAGTCAGCCCCAGCATTTT
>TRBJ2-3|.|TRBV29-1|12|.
CSVDSHTDTQYF
TGCAGCGTCGACTCTCACACAGATACGCAGTATTTT
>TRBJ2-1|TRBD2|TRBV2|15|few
CASRMERGGRNEQFF
TGTGCCAGCAGGATGGAGCGGGGGGGCAGGAATGAGCAGTTCTTC